Below are 19 T cell receptor beta chains sequenced from a single sample in a study of T cell responses to AZD1222 COVID-19 vaccine. Profiling relied on immunoSEQ multiplex PCR, and the TCRdb table lists in-frame clones only, not all of them. The sample holds under 150,000 clones, 82% seen once. The material was peripheral blood, obtained on day 0 of MenACWY control vaccination. The receptor set was obtained from an adult in good health.

V and J are TRBV19 and TRBJ2-2; unclear D gene. Trimming removed 6 bases from V and 1 base from J, with 12 bases in between. Germline CDR1 is LNHDA and CDR2 is SQIVND (reference sequence). The CDR3 loop spans 15 amino acids. Here the CDR3 reads CASSAAFKNTGELFF. CDR3 in DNA: TGTGCCAGTAGCGCCGCCTTCAAGAACACCGGGGAGCTGTTTTTT.

The chain is built from TRBV30 and TRBJ1-6; D uncertain. CDR3 size: 13 residues. Per the germline V gene, CDR1 is GTSNPN and CDR2 is SVGIG (reference sequence). Trimming cost V 5 bases and J 3 bases, with 8 bases left between them. CDR3 DNA: TGTGCCTGGTGCCGGCACTATAATTCACCCCTCCACTTT. Translation: CAWCRHYNSPLHF.

This chain links TRBV21-1 with TRBJ2-5; TRBD1, the D gene given by the table, was not confirmed from the DNA. TRBV21-1 is reported as a pseudogene. The CDR3 contains 18 residues. CDR3 in amino acids: CASSKVWQGALWQETQYF. Written as DNA, the CDR3 is TGTGCCAGCAGCAAAGTTTGGCAGGGGGCGCTTTGGCAAGAGACCCAGTACTTC.

The gene calls are TRBV11-1 and TRBJ2-2, with TRBD2 matching over 11 bases. Germline V lookup: CDR1 SGHAT, CDR2 FQDESV (reference sequence). The CDR3 runs to 16 residues. V shed 5 bases and J 5 bases; nucleotides not matched to a gene: 7. The CDR3 here is CASSATSGGRTGELFF. The CDR3 DNA follows: TGTGCCAGCAGCGCAACTAGCGGGGGCCGAACCGGGGAGCTGTTTTTT.

This clone appeared a single time. The chain is built from TRBV5-1 and TRBJ2-5, with D tentatively TRBD2 (6 bases). Germline CDR1 and CDR2: SGHRS and YFSETQ. The CDR3 runs 13 residues. V lost 0 bases, J lost 5 bases, and 8 bases lay in between. CDR3 coding DNA: TGCGCCAGCAGCTTGGATGGGAGGGAGACCCAGTACTTC. Translating gives CASSLDGRETQYF. The variable domain in full, with the rest retrieved from reference TRBV5-1 and TRBJ2-5, is KAGVTQTPRYLIKTRGQQVTLSCSPISGHRSVSWYQQTPGQGLQFLFEYFSETQRNKGNFPGRFSGRQFSNSRSEMNVSTLELGDSALYLCASSLDGRETQYFGPGTRLLVL.

The chain joins TRBV10-2 to TRBJ1-1, with TRBD1 as a possible D gene (6 bases). Germline V CDR1 and CDR2: WSHSY, SAAADI. The CDR3 is made up of 17 amino acids. V lost 4 bases and J lost 0, with 18 bases in between. The CDR3 DNA sequence: TGCGCCAGCAGTGCGGGGGGCCCAGGGAGACTGAACACTGAAGCTTTCTTT. It encodes CASSAGGPGRLNTEAFF.

The chain combines TRBV27 with TRBJ2-7; possible D gene TRBD1, 5 bases. V was cut by 3 bases and J by 1 base, with 7 bases left in between. CDR3 length: 13 residues. From germline, CDR1 is MNHEY and CDR2 SMNVEV (reference sequence). For the CDR3, the DNA is TGTGCCAGCAGTTTCCAGGGATCCTACGAGCAGTACTTC. This codes for CASSFQGSYEQYF.

CDR3: CATSRDLGARTEAFF. For the CDR3, the DNA is TGTGCCACCAGCAGAGATCTTGGGGCGAGGACTGAAGCTTTCTTT. This chain links TRBV15 with TRBJ1-1; maybe TRBD1 (5 bases). V shed 0 bases and J shed 5 bases, with 13 bases lying between them. The CDR3 is 15 amino acids. Per the germline V gene, CDR1 is LNHNV and CDR2 is YYDKDF (reference sequence).

The J gene is TRBJ2-3, the V gene TRBV18, with 9 bases lining up with TRBD2. The length of the CDR3 is 18 residues. The germline CDR1 and CDR2 sequences are KGHSH and LQKENI. V was pared by 2 bases and J by 4 bases, with 13 bases of the junction left unmatched. CDR3 nucleotides: TGTGCCAGCTCACCAGAAGGTACGGGACTAGCTGGCCCAGATACGCAGTATTTT. Translation gives CASSPEGTGLAGPDTQYF.

The rearrangement joins TRBV5-1 to TRBJ1-4; D may be TRBD1 (5 bases). Trimming cost V 4 bases and J 8 bases, with 21 bases left between them. The CDR3 sequence is 16 residues long. Germline values: CDR1 SGHRS, CDR2 YFSETQ. The CDR3 DNA sequence: TGCGCCAGCAGCCCGGAAACCGGGAGCTGGGGCGAAAAACTGTTTTTT. This translates into CASSPETGSWGEKLFF.

This chain links TRBV9 with TRBJ1-2, with D unclear. V dropped 4 bases and J dropped 0 bases, with 7 bases sitting between them. The CDR3 has 13 amino acids. Germline V lookup: CDR1 SGDLS, CDR2 YYNGEE. CDR3 loop: CASSLGSNYGYTF. CDR3 DNA sequence: TGTGCCAGCAGCCTCGGGTCTAACTATGGCTACACCTTC.

V is TRBV6-5 and J is TRBJ2-7; TRBD1 is a possible D gene (7 bases). V was trimmed by 6 bases and J by 1 base, leaving 13 bases between them. The CDR3 extends over 14 amino acids. CDR1 is MNHEY, CDR2 SVGAGI, per germline. CDR3 sequence (DNA): TGTGCCAGCAGGGAGGGGGCCGAATCCTACGAGCAGTACTTC. Residues: CASREGAESYEQYF.

V gene TRBV2 combines with J gene TRBJ2-3, with 11 bases fitting TRBD2. Germline CDR1 reads SNHLY; CDR2 reads FYNNEI. This CDR3 contains 15 residues. V was pared by 7 bases and J by 5 bases, with 8 bases of the junction left unmatched. The DNA for the CDR3 is TGTGCCAGCACCACCACTAGCGGGGGAGGAGATACGCAGTATTTT. This gives the protein CASTTTSGGGDTQYF.

The chain has TRBV11-2 and TRBJ2-3; D gene uncertain. V gave up 0 bases and J gave up 0 bases, with 10 bases separating them. The CDR3 consists of 16 residues. Per germline, CDR1 SGHAT and CDR2 FQNNGV. The CDR3 loop is CASSLERGISTDTQYF. The DNA of the CDR3 is TGTGCCAGCAGCTTAGAGCGTGGGATTAGCACAGATACGCAGTATTTT.

V gene TRBV6-5 combines with J gene TRBJ1-4; weak D call: TRBD1 (5 bases). This CDR3 has 16 residues. The germline CDR1 and CDR2 sequences are MNHEY and SVGAGI. The V and J ends lost 1 base and 3 bases respectively, with 12 bases between them. CDR3 in DNA: TGTGCCAGCAGTTACTGGGGCGGGGCTGCTAATGAAAAACTGTTTTTT. Its translation is CASSYWGGAANEKLFF.

This clone came up a few times. The DNA of the CDR3 is TGTGCCAGCACGGGGACTAGCGGGGGGAACTCCTACGAGCAGTACTTC. Protein sequence: CASTGTSGGNSYEQYF. This sequence joins TRBV2 and TRBJ2-7; 15 nucleotides agree with TRBD2. The CDR3 is 16 residues long. CDR1 SNHLY and CDR2 FYNNEI come from the germline V gene. V trimming: 7 bases; J trimming: 0 bases; junction bases outside the gene matches: 4.

V gene TRBV11-2 combines with J gene TRBJ1-2; D uncertain. Looked up from germline, CDR1 is SGHAT and CDR2 is FQNNGV. V gave up 2 bases and J gave up 8 bases, with 12 bases separating them. The CDR3 consists of 13 residues. In DNA form, the CDR3 reads TGTGCCAGCAGCTTAAGGGTTACCGGCGGCTACACCTTC. Protein: CASSLRVTGGYTF.

The chain carries TRBV5-4 and TRBJ2-3; possible D gene TRBD1, 7 bases. V lost 4 bases and J lost 0, with 12 bases in between. Looked up from germline, CDR1 is SGHNT and CDR2 is YYREEE (reference sequence). The CDR3 runs 15 residues. In DNA form, the CDR3 reads TGTGCCAGCAGCCAGGGGGGTTCTAGCACAGATACGCAGTATTTT. It specifies CASSQGGSSTDTQYF.

The V gene is TRBV11-2, the J gene TRBJ2-4, with D hard to call. The CDR3 loop spans 13 amino acids. Germline CDR1 is SGHAT and CDR2 is FQNNGV. Deletions cut 3 bases from V and 8 bases from J, with 11 bases between. CDR3 in DNA: TGTGCCAGCAGCTTGAGGATTTTAGACATTCAGTACTTC. Its protein product is CASSLRILDIQYF.